The T cell receptor beta chain described here comes from a study of T cells in women clearing cervical HPV infection. The trim removed 7 bases at V and 5 bases at J, leaving 3 bases unmatched. The CDR3 is 11 amino acids. In germline, CDR1 is DFQATT, CDR2 SNEGSKA (reference sequence). Findings of the study overall: Richness differences could reflect unmeasured T-cell content per sample.

TCR beta CDR3 amplified by multiplex PCR from approximately 1,100 ng genomic DNA. Produced via immunoSEQ multiplex PCR; TCRdb's table is partial and in-frame only. The record lists fewer than 40,000 clones, of which the ten most abundant hold about 1.5%. With respect to this clone: Its antigen is still unknown. The read halts 3 residues ahead of the CDR3 end, with the missing end drawn from the germline J gene.

The chain recombines TRBV20-1 with TRBJ2-7; TRBD1 matches 9 bases. The source material was blood buffy coat. The source of this sequence is a woman aged 18 to 69 with a cervical HPV16 infection that either progressed to CIN3+ or cleared (not recorded which). The CDR3 DNA, read in part, is TGCAGTGTTGACAGGGGGAACGAG. It encodes CSVDRGNE. The full CDR3 protein is CSVDRGNEQYF.